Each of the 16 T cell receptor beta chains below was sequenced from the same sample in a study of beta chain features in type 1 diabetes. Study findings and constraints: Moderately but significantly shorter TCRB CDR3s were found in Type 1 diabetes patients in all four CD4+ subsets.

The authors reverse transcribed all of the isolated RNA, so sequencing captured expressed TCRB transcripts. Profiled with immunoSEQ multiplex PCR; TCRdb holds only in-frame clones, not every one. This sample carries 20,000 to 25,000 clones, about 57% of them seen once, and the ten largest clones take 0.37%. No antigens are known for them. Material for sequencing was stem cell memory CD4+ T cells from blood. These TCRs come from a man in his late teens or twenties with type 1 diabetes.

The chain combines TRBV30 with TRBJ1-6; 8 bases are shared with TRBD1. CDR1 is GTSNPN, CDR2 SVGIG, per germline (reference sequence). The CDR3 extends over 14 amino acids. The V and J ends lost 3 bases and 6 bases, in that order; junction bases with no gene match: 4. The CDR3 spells CAWSRRGPNSPLHF. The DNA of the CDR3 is TGTGCCTGGAGCCGCAGGGGGCCTAATTCACCCCTCCACTTT.

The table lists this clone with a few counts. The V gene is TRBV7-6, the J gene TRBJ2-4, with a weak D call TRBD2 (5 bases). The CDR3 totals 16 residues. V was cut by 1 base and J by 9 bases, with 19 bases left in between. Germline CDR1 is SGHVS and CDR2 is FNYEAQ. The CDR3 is CASSLEGGIHGGIQYF. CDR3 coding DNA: TGTGCCAGCAGCTTAGAGGGTGGCATTCACGGAGGCATTCAGTACTTC.

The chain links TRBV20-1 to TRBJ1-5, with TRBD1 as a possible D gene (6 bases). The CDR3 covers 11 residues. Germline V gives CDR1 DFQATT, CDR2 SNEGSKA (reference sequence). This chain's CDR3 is CAGANNQPQHF. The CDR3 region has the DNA TGCGCGGGGGCTAACAATCAGCCCCAGCATTTT.

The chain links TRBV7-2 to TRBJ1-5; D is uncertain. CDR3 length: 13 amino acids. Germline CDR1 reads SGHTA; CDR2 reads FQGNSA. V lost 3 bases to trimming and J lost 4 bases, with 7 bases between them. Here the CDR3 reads CASSFSENQPQHF. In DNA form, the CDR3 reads TGTGCCAGCAGCTTTTCGGAGAATCAGCCCCAGCATTTT.

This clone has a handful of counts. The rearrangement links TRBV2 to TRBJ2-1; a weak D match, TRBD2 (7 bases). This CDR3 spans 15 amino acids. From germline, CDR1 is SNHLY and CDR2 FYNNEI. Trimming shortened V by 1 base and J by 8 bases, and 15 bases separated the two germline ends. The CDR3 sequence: CASSEEAGADHEQFF. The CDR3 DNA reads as TGTGCCAGCAGTGAAGAGGCGGGGGCAGACCATGAGCAGTTCTTC.

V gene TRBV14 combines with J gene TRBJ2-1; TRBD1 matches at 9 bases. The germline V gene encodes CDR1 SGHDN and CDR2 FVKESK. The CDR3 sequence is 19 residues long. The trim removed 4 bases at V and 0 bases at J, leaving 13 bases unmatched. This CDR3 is CASSRLGQGQASSYNEQFF. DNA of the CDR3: TGTGCCAGCAGCCGCCTGGGACAGGGACAGGCGAGCTCCTACAATGAGCAGTTCTTC.

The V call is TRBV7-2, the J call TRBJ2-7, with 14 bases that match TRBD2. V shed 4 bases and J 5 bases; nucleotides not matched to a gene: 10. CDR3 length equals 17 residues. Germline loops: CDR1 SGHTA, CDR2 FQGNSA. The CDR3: CASSSRSGLAGGNEQYF. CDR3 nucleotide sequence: TGTGCCAGCAGCTCAAGATCTGGACTAGCGGGGGGCAACGAGCAGTACTTC.

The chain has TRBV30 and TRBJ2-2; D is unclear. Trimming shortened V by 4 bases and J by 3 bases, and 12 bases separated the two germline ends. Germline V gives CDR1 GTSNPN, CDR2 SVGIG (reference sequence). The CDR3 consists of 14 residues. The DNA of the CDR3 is TGTGCCTGGAATCTAGGCTGGTACACCGGGGAGCTGTTTTTT. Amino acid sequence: CAWNLGWYTGELFF.

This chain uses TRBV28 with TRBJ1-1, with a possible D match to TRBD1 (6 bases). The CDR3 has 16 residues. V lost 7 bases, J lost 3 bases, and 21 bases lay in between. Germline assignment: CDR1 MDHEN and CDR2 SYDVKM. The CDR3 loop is CASTAGFSGGDTEAFF. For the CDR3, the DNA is TGTGCCAGCACCGCTGGCTTTTCGGGGGGCGACACTGAAGCTTTCTTT.

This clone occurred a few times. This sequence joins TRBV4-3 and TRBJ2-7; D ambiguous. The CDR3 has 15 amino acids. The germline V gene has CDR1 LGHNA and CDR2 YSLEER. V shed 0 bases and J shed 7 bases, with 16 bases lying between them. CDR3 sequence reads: CASSQDWSLPREQYF. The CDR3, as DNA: TGCGCCAGCAGCCAAGATTGGTCCCTCCCGCGGGAGCAGTACTTC.

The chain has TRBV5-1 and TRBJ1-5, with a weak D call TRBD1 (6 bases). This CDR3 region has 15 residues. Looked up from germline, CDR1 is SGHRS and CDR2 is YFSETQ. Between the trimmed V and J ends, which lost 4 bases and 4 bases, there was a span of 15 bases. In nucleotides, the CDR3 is TGCGCCAGCAGCCCCGACGGACAGCCGAATCAGCCCCAGCATTTT. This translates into CASSPDGQPNQPQHF.

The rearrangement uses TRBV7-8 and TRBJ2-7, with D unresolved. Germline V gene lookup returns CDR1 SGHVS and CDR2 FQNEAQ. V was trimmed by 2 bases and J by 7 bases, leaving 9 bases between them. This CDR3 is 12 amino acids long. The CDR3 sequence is CASSLTANEQYF. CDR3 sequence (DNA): TGTGCCAGCAGCTTAACCGCTAATGAGCAGTACTTC.

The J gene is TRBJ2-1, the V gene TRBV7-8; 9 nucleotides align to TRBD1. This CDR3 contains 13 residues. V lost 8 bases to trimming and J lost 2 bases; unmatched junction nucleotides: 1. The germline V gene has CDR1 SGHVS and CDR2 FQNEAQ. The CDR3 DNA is TGTGCCAGCGGGACAGGGACCTACAATGAGCAGTTCTTC. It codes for CASGTGTYNEQFF.

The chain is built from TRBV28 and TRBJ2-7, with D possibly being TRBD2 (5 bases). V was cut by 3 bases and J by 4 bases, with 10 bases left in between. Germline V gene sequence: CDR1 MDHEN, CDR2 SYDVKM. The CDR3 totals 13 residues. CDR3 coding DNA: TGTGCCAGCAGTTTGTTACGGGGATACGAGCAGTACTTC. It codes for CASSLLRGYEQYF. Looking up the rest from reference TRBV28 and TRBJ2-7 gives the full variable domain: DVKVTQSSRYLVKRTGEKVFLECVQDMDHENMFWYRQDPGLGLRLIYFSYDVKMKEKGDIPEGYSVSREKKERFSLILESASTNQTSMYLCASSLLRGYEQYFGPGTRLTVT.

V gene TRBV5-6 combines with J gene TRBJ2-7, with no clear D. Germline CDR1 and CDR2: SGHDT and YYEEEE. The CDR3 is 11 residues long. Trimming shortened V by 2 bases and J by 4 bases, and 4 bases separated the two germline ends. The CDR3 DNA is TGTGCCAGCAGCTTACAGTACGAGCAGTACTTC. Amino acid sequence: CASSLQYEQYF.

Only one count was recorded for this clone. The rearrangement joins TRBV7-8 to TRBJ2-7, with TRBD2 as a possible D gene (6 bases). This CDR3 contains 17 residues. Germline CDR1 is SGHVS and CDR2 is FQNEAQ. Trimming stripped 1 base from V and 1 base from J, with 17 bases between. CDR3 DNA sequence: TGTGCCAGCAGCTTAGTTTGGTCGCCTAGCGAATCCTACGAGCAGTACTTC. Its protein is CASSLVWSPSESYEQYF.